This TCR beta chain was sequenced in a study of shared clonotypes between healthy human individuals. Study-wide points: Rarefaction showed sorted-subset sequencing was incomplete despite large depth. Among the subsets, naive ones generally showed larger estimated richness than memory ones.

About this clone itself: Its antigen is currently unknown.

Assay used: immunoSEQ multiplex PCR; TCRdb lists only in-frame clones, some missing. The data show about 2.4 million clones, with around 94% seen just once and over 0.12% held by the top ten. Germline CDR1 is KGHSH and CDR2 is LQKENI. J gave up 2 bases and V 6 bases, and 11 bases lay outside the gene matches. The CDR3 is made up of 17 amino acids. The clonotype was recovered from a young man in good health. V and J are TRBV18 and TRBJ1-3; 9 positions agree with TRBD1. The specimen was naive CD4+ T cells sorted from blood. Subset meaning: CD45RA+ positively selected. CDR3 amino acids: CASSQLPGQGTGNTIYF. Written as DNA, the CDR3 is TGTGCCAGCTCGCAACTACCGGGACAGGGAACTGGAAACACCATATATTTT.